This T cell receptor (beta chain) is from a study of beta chain features in type 1 diabetes. Findings and caveats of the study: Patients' naive, central memory and Treg TCRB repertoires seemed closer to one another than those of healthy donors.

With regard to this clone: Antigen unknown.

Germline V gives CDR1 SGHTA, CDR2 FQGNSA. V trimming: 5 bases; J trimming: 4 bases; junction bases outside the gene matches: 4. The CDR3 has 14 residues. Sequencing targeted expressed TCRB transcripts, as all isolated RNA had been reverse transcribed. Profiled with immunoSEQ multiplex PCR; TCRdb holds only in-frame clones, not every one. Found here are about 350,000 clones, 15% to 20% of them singletons; the top ten hold 0.035% to 0.05%. The chain joins TRBV7-2 to TRBJ2-3; 9 bases line up with TRBD1. The material sequenced was naive CD4+ T cells from blood. This TCR came from a woman between 18 and 29 years old in good health. The CDR3 region is CASSRGQGPDTQYF. The CDR3, as DNA: TGTGCCAGCAGCCGGGGACAGGGTCCAGATACGCAGTATTTT. Full variable domain (outside the CDR3, taken from reference TRBV7-2 and TRBJ2-3): GAGVSQSPSNKVTEKGKDVELRCDPISGHTALYWYRQSLGQGLEFLIYFQGNSAPDKSGLPSDRFSAERTGGSVSTLTIQRTQQEDSAVYLCASSRGQGPDTQYFGPGTRLTVL.